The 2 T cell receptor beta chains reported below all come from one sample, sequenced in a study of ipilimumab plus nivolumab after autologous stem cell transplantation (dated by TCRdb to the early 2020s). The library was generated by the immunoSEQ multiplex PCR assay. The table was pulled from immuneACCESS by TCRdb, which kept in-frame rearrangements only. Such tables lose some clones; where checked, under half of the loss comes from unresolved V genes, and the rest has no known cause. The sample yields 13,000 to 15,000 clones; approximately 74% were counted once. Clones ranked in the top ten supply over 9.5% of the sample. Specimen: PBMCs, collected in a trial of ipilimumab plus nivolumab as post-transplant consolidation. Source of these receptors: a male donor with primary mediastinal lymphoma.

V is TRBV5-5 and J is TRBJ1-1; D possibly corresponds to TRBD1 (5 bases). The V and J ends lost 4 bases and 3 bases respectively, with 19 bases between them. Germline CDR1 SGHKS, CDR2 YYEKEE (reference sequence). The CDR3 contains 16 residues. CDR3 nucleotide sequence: TGTGCCAGCAGCGTGGGGGACGGGGGTCTACACACTGAAGCTTTCTTT. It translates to CASSVGDGGLHTEAFF.

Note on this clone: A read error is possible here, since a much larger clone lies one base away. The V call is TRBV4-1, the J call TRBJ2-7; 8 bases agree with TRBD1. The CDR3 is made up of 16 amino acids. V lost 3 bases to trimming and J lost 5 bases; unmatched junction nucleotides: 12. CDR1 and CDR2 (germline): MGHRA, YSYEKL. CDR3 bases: TGCGCCAGCAGCCACTCGCCGACAGGGGCGGAACACGAGCAGTACTTC. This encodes CASSHSPTGAEHEQYF.